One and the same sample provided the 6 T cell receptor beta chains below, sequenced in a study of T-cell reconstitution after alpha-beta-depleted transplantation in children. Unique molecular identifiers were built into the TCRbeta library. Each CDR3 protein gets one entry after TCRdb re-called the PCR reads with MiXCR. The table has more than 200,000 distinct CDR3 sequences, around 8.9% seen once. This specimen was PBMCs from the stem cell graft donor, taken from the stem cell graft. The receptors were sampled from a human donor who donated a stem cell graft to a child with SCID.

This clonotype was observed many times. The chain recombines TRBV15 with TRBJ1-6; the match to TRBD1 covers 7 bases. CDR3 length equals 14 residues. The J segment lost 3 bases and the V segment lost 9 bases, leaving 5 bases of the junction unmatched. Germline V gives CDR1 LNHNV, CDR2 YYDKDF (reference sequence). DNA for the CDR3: TGTGCCACTGGGAACAGGGGCTATAATTCACCCCTCCACTTT. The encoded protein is CATGNRGYNSPLHF. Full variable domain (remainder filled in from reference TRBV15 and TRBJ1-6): DAMVIQNPRYQVTQFGKPVTLSCSQTLNHNVMYWYQQKSSQAPKLLFHYYDKDFNNEADTPDNFQSRRPNTSFCFLDIRSPGLGDTAMYLCATGNRGYNSPLHFGNGTRLTVT.

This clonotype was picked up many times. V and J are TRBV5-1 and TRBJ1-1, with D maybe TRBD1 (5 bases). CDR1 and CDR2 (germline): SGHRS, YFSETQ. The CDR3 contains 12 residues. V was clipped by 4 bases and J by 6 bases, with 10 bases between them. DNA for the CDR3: TGCGCCAGCAGCACCCGAGGGGCTGAAGCTTTCTTT. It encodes CASSTRGAEAFF.

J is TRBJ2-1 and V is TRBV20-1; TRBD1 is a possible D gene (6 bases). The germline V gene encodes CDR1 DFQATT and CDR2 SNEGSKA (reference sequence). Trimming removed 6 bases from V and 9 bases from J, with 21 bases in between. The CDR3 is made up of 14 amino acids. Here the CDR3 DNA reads TGCAGTGCGCGCAACAGGGACCGGTTCCTTGAGCAGTTCTTC. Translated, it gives CSARNRDRFLEQFF.

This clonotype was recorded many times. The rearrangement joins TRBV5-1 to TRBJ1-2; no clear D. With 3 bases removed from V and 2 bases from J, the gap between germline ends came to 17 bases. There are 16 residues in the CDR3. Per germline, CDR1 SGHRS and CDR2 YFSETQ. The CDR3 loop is CASSSPLEDLNYGYTF. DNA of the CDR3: TGCGCCAGCAGCTCACCTTTGGAGGATTTGAACTATGGCTACACCTTC.

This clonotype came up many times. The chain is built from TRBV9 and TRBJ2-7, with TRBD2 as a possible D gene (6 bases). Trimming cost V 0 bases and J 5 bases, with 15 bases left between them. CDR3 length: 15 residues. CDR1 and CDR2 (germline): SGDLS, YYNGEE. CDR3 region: CASSVDGGESDEQYF. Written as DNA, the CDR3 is TGTGCCAGCAGCGTAGACGGAGGGGAGTCGGACGAGCAGTACTTC.

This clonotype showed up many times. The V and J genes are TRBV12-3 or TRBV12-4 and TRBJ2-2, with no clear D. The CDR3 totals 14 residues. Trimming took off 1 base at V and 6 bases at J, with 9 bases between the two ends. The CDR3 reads CASSLVGAAGELFF. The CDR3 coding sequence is TGTGCCAGCAGTTTAGTCGGTGCGGCCGGGGAGCTGTTTTTT.